This TCR beta chain derives from a study of cytomegalovirus exposure and HLA in healthy donors. Study-wide background: Earlier results showed roughly 120 million unique TCR beta sequences derived from around 170 million T cells. Study findings and constraints: When analyzed later, a missense DCLRE1C variant was found to be linked to TCR beta V- and J-gene trimming. For most TCR beta V segments, an earlier analysis put the productive rate at about 90% or about 30% of the time.

This clone was picked up one time. What it recognizes is unknown. The PCR ran on 60 Vbeta and 13 Jbeta primers. Assay: immunoSEQ multiplex PCR; the TCRdb copy retains only in-frame clones and omits some. The data contain 90,000 to 120,000 clones, 65% to 90% of them singletons. The CDR3 contains 13 residues. Per the germline V gene, CDR1 is SGHTA and CDR2 is FQGNSA. Trimming removed 4 bases from V and 4 bases from J, with 9 bases in between. This sequence originates from a woman aged 18-30 years in good health and CMV-seronegative. The specimen sequenced was PBMCs. J is TRBJ2-3 and V is TRBV7-2; TRBD2 might be the D (6 bases). CDR3 bases: TGTGCCAGCAGCTCCCGGGGGTCAGATACGCAGTATTTT. This encodes CASSSRGSDTQYF.